This T cell receptor (beta chain) was captured by sequencing in a study of cytomegalovirus exposure and HLA in healthy donors (dated by TCRdb to 2015 to 2018). Notes on the research overall: An earlier analysis of approximately 590 of the donors reported approximately 290 Gb of sequence data and 120 million or so unique TCR beta sequences from roughly 180 million T cells. An early release that covered around 590 HLA-typed donors contained around 300 gigabases of sequencing data and about 93 million unique TCR sequences. Of the 300 to 500 genotyped donors, approximately 81% were placed in the genetic ancestry cluster associated with self-reported Caucasian donors. The study aimed to test whether signatures of past pathogen exposure could be identified by cataloging public T cell receptors. The study profiled the T cell repertoires of under 700 subjects by immunosequencing and related them to cytomegalovirus serostatus. A separate validation cohort of 90 to 150 different subjects was used in addition to the roughly 620-subject first cohort. The study combined high-throughput TCR immunosequencing, statistical association of individual TCRs with disease status, and machine learning to predict cytomegalovirus infection status. To study patterns of TCR occurrence, a later analysis re-analyzed previously published TCR beta repertoires from 600 to 750 donors and added high-resolution HLA genotyping. In the later analysis, no new phenotypic data were used to find candidate immune exposures; instead, reliance was placed on TCR beta sequences and their occurrence across donors. In an earlier analysis of 587 of the donors, high-throughput TCR beta sequencing was used to judge whether each TCR beta V gene segment behaved as functional or pseudogenic. Alongside the repertoire data, information on donor age, sex, ethnicity and CMV serostatus was compiled. A later genetic analysis took genome-wide SNP genotypes for about 55% of the 666 donors and used that subset as a discovery cohort. Every repertoire in the discovery cohort had been generated on one and the same sequencing platform. HLA typing included class I and class II loci at four-digit resolution. Typing coverage differed by locus: A, B, C, DRB1 and DQB1 were typed in about 629-640 donors, DQA1 in 522, DPA1 in around 580, and DPB1 in approximately 450. A few DR-DQ haplotypes were treated as single units for association and clustering because of strong linkage in the cohort. Across approximately 400 genotyped donors of the cohort, an average of about 240,000 unique TCR beta nucleotide sequences per donor were sequenced, and around 20% of those sequences were non-productive.

Library preparation used the immunoSEQ multiplex PCR assay. For the multiplex PCR, a mixture combining 60 forward primers for TCR Vbeta segments and 13 reverse primers for TCR Jbeta segments was used. A multiplex PCR assay on genomic DNA amplified the CDR3 region of rearranged TCR beta genes. The Illumina HiSeq System was used to sequence the amplified TCR beta libraries as 87-base-pair reads. Under the source paper's analysis protocol: Across the 670 or so repertoires, a later analysis counted about 81 million unique TCR beta chains, around 10 million of which were shared by at least two donors. To remove PCR and sequencing errors, raw reads were error-corrected and collapsed into unique sequences using a nearest-neighbor algorithm that merged closely related sequences. V, D and J gene segments were assigned by aligning CDR3 sequences to IMGT reference sequences. For a sequence to be retained, at least a six-nucleotide match to both a V gene segment and a J gene segment was required. A rearrangement counted as productive if the CDR3 had no stop codons and remained in frame with V and J, and every other rearrangement counted as non-productive. Following IMGT convention, CDR3 was defined as the stretch from the second conserved V-encoded cysteine to the conserved J-encoded phenylalanine. The earlier analysis of 587 of the donors excluded any sequence lacking an unambiguous match to a single V gene segment. An earlier analysis of roughly 590 of the donors called V segments functional above 56.7% productive rearrangements and segregating when the between-donor standard deviation exceeded 5%. A statistical classification framework was developed to diagnose cytomegalovirus status using the catalog of TCR beta chain sequences. V and J gene assignment, in a later analysis, came from comparing TCR nucleotide sequences with IMGT/GENE-DB human TR gene sequences. The TCRdist pipeline was used in a later analysis to assign CDR3 sequences and most-parsimonious VDJ recombination scenarios. In a later analysis, every TCR beta chain was defined by the combination of its CDR3 amino acid sequence and its V-gene family, and reads without a unique V-gene family were dropped. In a later analysis, around 650 highly shared, low-generation-probability nucleotide sequences were removed to address suspected cross-contamination and a sequencing artifact. For each public chain, a later analysis derived a clonal expansion index from normalized ranks of inferred template counts within each repertoire. A later analysis computed generation probabilities with a VDJ recombination model fitted to out-of-frame rearrangements, and checked the results against IGoR. A later analysis scored TCR-TCR, TCR-HLA and TCR-CMV co-occurrence with hypergeometric tests, applying a repertoire-size bias correction to TCR pairs. In a later analysis, false discovery rates were estimated by permuting HLA or CMV assignments 20 times. In a later analysis, co-occurring TCRs were grouped with DBSCAN, and TCRdist sequence similarity was added when clustering was performed within HLA-allele-positive subsets. For co-occurrence clustering, repertoires with fewer than 30,000 or more than 120,000 public chains were excluded, along with five repertoires with anomalous nucleotide sharing. TCRdb mirrors the immuneACCESS table, restricted to in-frame sequences. Some clones are absent from its copies; in checked studies, under half trace to an unresolved V gene, and the reason for the others is unknown. The V and J calls and clone size were taken over from that table, and D and trimming were inferred from the DNA. The sample table contains fewer than 200,000 clones; only one count was recorded for less than 85% of them. Approximately 1.5% of the sample lies in the top ten.

Including cysteine and phenylalanine, the CDR3 has 13 amino acids. Only the CDR3 portion is preserved as DNA: 39 bases, with reading frame beginning at the first base. From a lookup of the germline V gene (reference sequence), CDR1 and CDR2 are SGHNT and YYREEE. For this chain, trimming is 3 bases at the V end and 7 bases at the J end, and the number of junction bases without a gene match is 7. A word on this clone: What antigen it recognizes has not been identified. Per-nucleotide qualities are absent, and no much larger clonotype sits a single base away.

Results and caveats for the whole study, not just this receptor: A later genetic analysis reported fewer N-insertions in productive TCRs among donors in an Asian-associated ancestry cluster than the roughly 720-donor mean. Because the 87-base-pair reads could not distinguish some IMGT-functional V segments, including TRBV6-2 and TRBV6-3, those segments were excluded. An earlier analysis of around 540 of the donors showed that most TCR beta V segments appeared in productive rearrangements either about 87% or about 30% of the time, which broadly matched IMGT annotations. Most CMV-associated TCR beta chains appeared to be HLA-restricted in a later analysis, and the HLA associations seemed to be driven largely by CMV exposure. Strong co-occurrence of HLA alleles, especially DR and DQ, made assigning TCR associations to individual alleles difficult. Correlated functional status among segregating V segments might reflect linkage disequilibrium, but an unknown experimental factor could not be ruled out. The classifier was reported to diagnose cytomegalovirus status with high specificity and sensitivity in both the original and validation cohorts. In a later analysis, HLA-associated TCR beta chains showed more clonal expansion and lower generation probabilities than non-associated chains that were equally common. The earlier analysis of fewer than 750 of the donors excluded roughly 16 rarely observed V segments, including chromosome 9 orphons, because counts were too low. A later analysis reported that several top co-occurrence clusters appeared linked to parvovirus B19, influenza, CMV and Epstein-Barr virus. The study gave a list of under 200 TCR beta chains associated with cytomegalovirus. Immune exposure information for the cohort was limited to CMV serostatus. Because HLA typing was missing for some donors at each locus, association tests included only the typed subset. A later analysis associated around 16,000 TCR beta sequences with specific HLA alleles at a false discovery rate of 0.05. The authors suggested that the approach could potentially be generalized to other disease states and immunological phenotypes. The presence/absence analyses assumed that sequencing depth was roughly uniform across donors, and that assumption may not be true. A later analysis found that TCR association rates varied across HLA loci, with DRB1 alleles showing the most associated TCRs and HLA-C alleles the fewest. A later genetic analysis associated a missense DCLRE1C variant with V-gene and J-gene trimming of TCR beta chains, and an independent cohort replicated the association. Only TCR beta chains were sequenced in this cohort, and the absence of alpha or paired-chain data limited detectable features. Most TCR sequences were seen in very few donors, while some public TCRs were found in many individuals. A group of highly shared sequence variants was considered likely to be a technical artifact of the sequencing pipeline. A further reported finding was that TCR beta sequences accurately predicted the HLA-A and HLA-B alleles for most subjects in the first cohort. In vitro tests confirmed that a few of the cytomegalovirus-associated TCR beta chains recognize cytomegalovirus antigens.

The cohort was made up of roughly 670 healthy bone marrow donors. At the time of sampling, every cohort member was nominally healthy, though immune exposures that went unrecorded were likely present. The donor was CMV seronegative and belonged to the group of more than 300 seronegative cohort members. Every donor gave a peripheral blood sample, and the peripheral blood mononuclear cells from that sample were used for TCR beta sequencing. Genomic DNA was extracted from the blood cell samples with the Qiagen DNeasy Blood Extraction Kit. This clonotype was obtained from a male donor in good health and CMV-seronegative. What was sequenced was PBMCs. Rearrangement joined TRBV5-4 to TRBJ2-7, with 7 bases matching TRBD2. The sequenced DNA is TGTGCCAGCAGCTCGGGAGGACTACCTGAGCAGTACTTC. This is translated as CASSSGGLPEQYF.